The clone carrying this T cell receptor (beta chain) appeared many times. The source of the sample is a study of early T cells in non-severe SARS-CoV-2 infection. The CDR3 covers 12 residues. From germline, CDR1 is DFQATT and CDR2 SNEGSKA (reference sequence). V lost 5 bases to trimming and J lost 2 bases, with 7 bases between them. Molecules of cDNA were individually given unique molecular identifiers that were attached to them. In TCRdb, the 5' RACE reads were re-called with MiXCR into one record per CDR3 protein. Of roughly 50,000 distinct CDR3 sequences in the sample, 5.6% are singletons; the top ten hold about 5%.

This chain joins TRBV20-1 and TRBJ1-3; D uncertain. This sequence originates from an adult who was a healthcare worker with PCR-confirmed SARS-CoV-2 infection or an uninfected control (not recorded which). The sequencing sample was made of whole blood. CDR3 coding DNA: TGCAGTGCTCCCTCCGCTGGAAACACCATATATTTT. Translated, it gives CSAPSAGNTIYF.